This T cell receptor beta chain was sequenced in a study of blood T cells in healthy people across ages. Germline V gives CDR1 SGHTA, CDR2 FQGNSA. The CDR3 extends over 15 amino acids. Unmatched junction bases numbered 5, after V lost 4 bases and J lost 6 bases. Then a second PCR, running about 6 to 12 cycles, was carried out with a sample-barcoded 5' primer and a J-beta primer mix. TCRdb re-derived calls from the 5' RACE reads in MiXCR, one entry per CDR3 protein. Of fewer than 650,000 distinct CDR3 sequences listed, around 27% were seen once; the top ten hold under 4.5%. The sample also formed part of further work on T cells of mothers and their children.

The sequence was collected from a boy aged 2 to 10 in good health. The sample comprised blood. This chain links TRBV7-2 with TRBJ2-1, with TRBD1 identical over 11 bases. The CDR3 reads CASSWGTGGANEQFF. The DNA for the CDR3 is TGTGCCAGCAGCTGGGGGACAGGGGGGGCCAATGAGCAGTTCTTC.